This T cell receptor beta chain was captured by sequencing in a study of T-cell memory formation after mild COVID-19. Constant-segment primers served in 5'RACE that generated TCR alpha and TCR beta cDNA libraries bearing sample barcodes and UMIs. Each CDR3 protein is one row after TCRdb ran MiXCR on the 5' RACE reads. This table has 350,000 to 500,000 distinct CDR3 sequences, roughly 18% appearing once. This clonotype was found a few times. This CDR3 has 14 amino acids. The germline V gene has CDR1 MGHDK and CDR2 SYGVNS. Trimming removed 3 bases from V and 5 bases from J, with 13 bases in between. Sequencing used PBMCs or a T cell subset sorted from them (not recorded which). The gene calls are TRBV25-1 and TRBJ2-5; D possibly matches TRBD1 or TRBD2 (6 bases each). The sequence came from a young man who had mild COVID-19 (a few samples of this study predate the infection). Cell type and time point are not known. This chain's CDR3 is CASSDGGPGETQYF. The CDR3 region has the DNA TGTGCCAGCAGTGATGGGGGGCCAGGGGAGACCCAGTACTTC.